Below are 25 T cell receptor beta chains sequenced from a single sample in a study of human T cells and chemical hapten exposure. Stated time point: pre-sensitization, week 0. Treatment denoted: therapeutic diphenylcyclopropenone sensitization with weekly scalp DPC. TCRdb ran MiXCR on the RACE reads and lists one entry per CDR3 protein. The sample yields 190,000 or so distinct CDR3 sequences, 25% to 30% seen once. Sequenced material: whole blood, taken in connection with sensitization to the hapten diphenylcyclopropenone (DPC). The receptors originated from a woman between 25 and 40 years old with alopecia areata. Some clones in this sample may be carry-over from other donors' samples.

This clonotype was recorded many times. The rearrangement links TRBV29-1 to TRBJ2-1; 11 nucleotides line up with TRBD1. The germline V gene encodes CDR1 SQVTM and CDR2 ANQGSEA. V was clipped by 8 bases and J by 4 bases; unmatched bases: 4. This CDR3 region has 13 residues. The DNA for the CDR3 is TGCAGCTTAGGGACAGGGGGGTACAATGAGCAGTTCTTC. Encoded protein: CSLGTGGYNEQFF.

CDR3 loop: CATNTGQGFSYEQYF. The CDR3 coding sequence is TGTGCCACCAATACCGGACAGGGTTTTTCCTACGAGCAGTACTTC. The J gene is TRBJ2-7, the V gene TRBV6-6; TRBD1 matches at 8 bases. V was clipped by 10 bases and J by 1 base; unmatched bases: 12. Looked up from germline, CDR1 is MNHNY and CDR2 is SVGAGI (reference sequence). CDR3 length: 15 residues.

In DNA, the CDR3 is TGTGCCAGCAGTCCCAGGACAGGGAGCTACGAGCAGTACTTC. Its translation is CASSPRTGSYEQYF. The genes are TRBV2 and TRBJ2-7; 8 bases agree with TRBD1. Germline assignment: CDR1 SNHLY and CDR2 FYNNEI. The length of the CDR3 is 14 residues. The J segment lost 3 bases and the V segment lost 5 bases, leaving 6 bases of the junction unmatched. Combining the CDR3 with reference TRBV2 and TRBJ2-7 gives the whole variable domain EPEVTQTPSHQVTQMGQEVILRCVPISNHLYFYWYRQILGQKVEFLVSFYNNEISEKSEIFDDQFSVERPDGSNFTLKIRSTKLEDSAMYFCASSPRTGSYEQYFGPGTRLTVT.

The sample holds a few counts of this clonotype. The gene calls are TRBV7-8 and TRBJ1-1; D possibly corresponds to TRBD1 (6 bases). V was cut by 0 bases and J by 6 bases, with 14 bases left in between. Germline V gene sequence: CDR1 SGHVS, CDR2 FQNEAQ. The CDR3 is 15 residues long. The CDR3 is CASSLAAGAQPEAFF. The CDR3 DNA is TGTGCCAGCAGCTTAGCGGCAGGGGCGCAGCCTGAAGCTTTCTTT.

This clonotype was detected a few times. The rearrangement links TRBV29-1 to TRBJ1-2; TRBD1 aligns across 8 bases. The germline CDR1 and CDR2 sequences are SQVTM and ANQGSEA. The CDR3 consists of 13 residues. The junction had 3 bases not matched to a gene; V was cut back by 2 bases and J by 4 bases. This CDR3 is CSVEQGASYGYTF. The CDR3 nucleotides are TGCAGCGTTGAACAGGGGGCTTCCTATGGCTACACCTTC.

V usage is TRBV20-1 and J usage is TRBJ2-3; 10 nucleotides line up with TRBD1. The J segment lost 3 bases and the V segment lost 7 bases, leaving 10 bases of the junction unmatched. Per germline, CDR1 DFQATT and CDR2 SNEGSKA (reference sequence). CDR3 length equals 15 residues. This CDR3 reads CSGTPGQGNTDTQYF. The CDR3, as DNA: TGCAGTGGCACTCCGGGACAGGGGAATACAGATACGCAGTATTTT.

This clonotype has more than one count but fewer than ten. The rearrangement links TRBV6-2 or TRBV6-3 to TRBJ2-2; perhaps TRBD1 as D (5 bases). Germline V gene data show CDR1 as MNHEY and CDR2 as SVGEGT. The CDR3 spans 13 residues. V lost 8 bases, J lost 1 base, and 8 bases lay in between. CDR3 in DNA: TGTGCCAGCTGTCAGGGGAACACCGGGGAGCTGTTTTTT. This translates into CASCQGNTGELFF.

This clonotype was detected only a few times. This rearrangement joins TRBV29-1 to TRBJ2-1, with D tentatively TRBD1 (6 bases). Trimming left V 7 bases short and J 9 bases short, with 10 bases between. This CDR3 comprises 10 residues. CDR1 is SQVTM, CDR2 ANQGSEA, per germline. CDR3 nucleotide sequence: TGCAGCGCAGGGGAGAGTGAGCAGTTCTTC. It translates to CSAGESEQFF.

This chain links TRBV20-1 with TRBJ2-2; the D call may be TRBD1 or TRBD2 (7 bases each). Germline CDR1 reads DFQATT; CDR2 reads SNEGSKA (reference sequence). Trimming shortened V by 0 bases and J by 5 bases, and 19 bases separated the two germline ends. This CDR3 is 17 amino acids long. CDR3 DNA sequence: TGCAGTGCTAGAGACCGGCGGGGGACAGCAGTTACCGGGGAGCTGTTTTTT. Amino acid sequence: CSARDRRGTAVTGELFF.

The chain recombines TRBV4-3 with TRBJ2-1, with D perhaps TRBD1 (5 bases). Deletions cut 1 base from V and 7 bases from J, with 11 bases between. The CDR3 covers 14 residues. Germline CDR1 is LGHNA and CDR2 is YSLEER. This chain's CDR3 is CASSQGAGLNEQFF. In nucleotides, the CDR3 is TGCGCCAGCAGCCAAGGGGCAGGGCTAAATGAGCAGTTCTTC.

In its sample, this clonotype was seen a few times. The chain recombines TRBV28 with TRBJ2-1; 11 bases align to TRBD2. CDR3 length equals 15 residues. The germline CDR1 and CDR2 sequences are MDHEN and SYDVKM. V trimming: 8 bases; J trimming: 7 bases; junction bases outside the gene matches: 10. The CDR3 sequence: CASPPPSGRMNEQFF. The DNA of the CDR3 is TGTGCCAGCCCTCCTCCTAGCGGGAGGATGAATGAGCAGTTCTTC.

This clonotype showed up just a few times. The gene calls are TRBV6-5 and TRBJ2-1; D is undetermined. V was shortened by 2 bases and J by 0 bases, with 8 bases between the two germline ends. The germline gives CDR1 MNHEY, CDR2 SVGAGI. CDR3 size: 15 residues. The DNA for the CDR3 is TGTGCCAGCAGTTACCTTAAGAGCTCCTACAATGAGCAGTTCTTC. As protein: CASSYLKSSYNEQFF.

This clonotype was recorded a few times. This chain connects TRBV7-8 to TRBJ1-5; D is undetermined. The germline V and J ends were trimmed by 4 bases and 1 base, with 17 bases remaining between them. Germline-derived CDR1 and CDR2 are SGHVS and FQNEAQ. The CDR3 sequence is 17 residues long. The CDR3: CASSSYRASPSNQPQHF. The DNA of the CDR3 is TGTGCCAGCAGCTCGTACCGGGCCTCCCCCAGCAATCAGCCCCAGCATTTT. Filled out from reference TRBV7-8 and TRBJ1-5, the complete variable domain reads GAGVSQSPRYKVAKRGQDVALRCDPISGHVSLFWYQQALGQGPEFLTYFQNEAQLDKSGLPSDRFFAERPEGSVSTLKIQRTQQEDSAVYLCASSSYRASPSNQPQHFGDGTRLSIL.

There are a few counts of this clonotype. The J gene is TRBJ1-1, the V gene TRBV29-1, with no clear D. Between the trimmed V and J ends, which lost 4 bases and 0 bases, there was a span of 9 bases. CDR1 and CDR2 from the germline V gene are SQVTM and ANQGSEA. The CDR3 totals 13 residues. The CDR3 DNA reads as TGCAGCGTTGTTTCACAGTTGAACACTGAAGCTTTCTTT. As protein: CSVVSQLNTEAFF.

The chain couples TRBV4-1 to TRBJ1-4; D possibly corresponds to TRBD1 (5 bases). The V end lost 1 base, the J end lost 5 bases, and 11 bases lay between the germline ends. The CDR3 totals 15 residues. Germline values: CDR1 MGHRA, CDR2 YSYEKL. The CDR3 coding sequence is TGCGCCAGCAGCCAAGGGACGGGGGACAATGAAAAACTGTTTTTT. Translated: CASSQGTGDNEKLFF.

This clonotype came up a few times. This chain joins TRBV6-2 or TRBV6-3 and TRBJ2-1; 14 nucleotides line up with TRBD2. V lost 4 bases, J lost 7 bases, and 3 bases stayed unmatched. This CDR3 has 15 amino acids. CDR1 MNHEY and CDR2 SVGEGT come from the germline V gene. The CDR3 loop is CASSLRTSGGNEQFF. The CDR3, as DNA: TGTGCCAGCAGTTTAAGGACTAGCGGGGGGAATGAGCAGTTCTTC.

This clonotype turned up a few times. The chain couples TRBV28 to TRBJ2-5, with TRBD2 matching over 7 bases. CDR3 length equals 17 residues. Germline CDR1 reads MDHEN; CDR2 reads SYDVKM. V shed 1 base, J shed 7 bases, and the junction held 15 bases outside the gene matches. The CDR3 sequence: CASSLLIGDYFSGTQYF. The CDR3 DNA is TGTGCCAGCAGTTTATTGATTGGGGACTACTTCTCAGGGACCCAGTACTTC.

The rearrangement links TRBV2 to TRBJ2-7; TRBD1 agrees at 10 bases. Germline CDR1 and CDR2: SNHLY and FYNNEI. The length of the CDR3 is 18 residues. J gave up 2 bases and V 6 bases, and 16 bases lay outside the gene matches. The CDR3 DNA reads TGTGCCAGCAGCCCGCGACCGGGGCTTGGACAGGGGGCCTACGAGCAGTACTTC. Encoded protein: CASSPRPGLGQGAYEQYF.

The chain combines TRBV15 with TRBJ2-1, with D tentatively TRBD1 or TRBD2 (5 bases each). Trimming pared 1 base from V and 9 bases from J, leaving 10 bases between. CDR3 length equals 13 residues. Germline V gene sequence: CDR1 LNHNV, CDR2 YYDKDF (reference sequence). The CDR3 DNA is TGTGCCACCAGCAGAGTAGCAGGGAGTGAGCAGTTCTTC. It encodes CATSRVAGSEQFF. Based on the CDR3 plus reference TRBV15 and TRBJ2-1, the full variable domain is DAMVIQNPRYQVTQFGKPVTLSCSQTLNHNVMYWYQQKSSQAPKLLFHYYDKDFNNEADTPDNFQSRRPNTSFCFLDIRSPGLGDTAMYLCATSRVAGSEQFFGPGTRLTVL.

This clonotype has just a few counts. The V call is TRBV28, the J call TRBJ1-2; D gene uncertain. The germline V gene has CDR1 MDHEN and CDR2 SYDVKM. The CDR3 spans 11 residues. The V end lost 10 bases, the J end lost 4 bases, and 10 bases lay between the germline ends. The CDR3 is CAISGVYGYTF. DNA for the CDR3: TGTGCCATCTCGGGCGTCTATGGCTACACCTTC.

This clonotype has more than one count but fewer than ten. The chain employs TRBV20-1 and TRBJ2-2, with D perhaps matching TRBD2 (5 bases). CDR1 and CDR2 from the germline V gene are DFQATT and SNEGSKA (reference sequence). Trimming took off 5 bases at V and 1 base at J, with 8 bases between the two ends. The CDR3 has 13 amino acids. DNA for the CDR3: TGCAGTGCTTCGGCGGGGAACACCGGGGAGCTGTTTTTT. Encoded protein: CSASAGNTGELFF.

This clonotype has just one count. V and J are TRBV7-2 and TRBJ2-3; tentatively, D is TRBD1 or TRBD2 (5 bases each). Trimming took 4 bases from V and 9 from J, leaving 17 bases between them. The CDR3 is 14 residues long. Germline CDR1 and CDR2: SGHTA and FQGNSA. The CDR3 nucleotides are TGTGCCAGCAGCTCGGGACCAGAAGGCGGGACGCAGTATTTT. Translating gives CASSSGPEGGTQYF.

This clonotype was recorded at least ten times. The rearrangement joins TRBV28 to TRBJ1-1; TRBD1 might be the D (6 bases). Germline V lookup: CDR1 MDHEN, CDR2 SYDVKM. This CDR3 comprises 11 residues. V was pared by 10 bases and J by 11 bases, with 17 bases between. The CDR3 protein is CATGPQGLAFF. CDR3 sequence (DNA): TGTGCCACCGGGCCACAGGGATTGGCTTTCTTT.

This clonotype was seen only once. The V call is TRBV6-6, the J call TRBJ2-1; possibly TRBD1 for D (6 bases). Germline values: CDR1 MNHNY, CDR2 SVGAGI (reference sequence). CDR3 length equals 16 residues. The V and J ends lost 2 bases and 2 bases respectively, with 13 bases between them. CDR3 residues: CASSYPTRTAYNEQFF. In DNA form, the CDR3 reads TGTGCCAGCAGTTACCCAACCCGGACAGCCTACAATGAGCAGTTCTTC.

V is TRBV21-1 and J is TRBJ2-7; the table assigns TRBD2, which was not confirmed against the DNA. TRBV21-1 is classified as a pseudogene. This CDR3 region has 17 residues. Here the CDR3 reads CASSNSRTSGDSYEQYF. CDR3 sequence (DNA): TGTGCCAGCAGCAACTCTCGGACTAGCGGGGATTCCTACGAGCAGTACTTC.